A single sample gave rise to the 5 T cell receptor beta chains below, sequenced in a study of glioma-infiltrating T cells. Amplification of TCR alpha and beta CDR3 regions from RNA used iRepertoire nested multiplex PCR. MiXCR, applied by TCRdb to the multiplex PCR reads, yields one record per CDR3 protein. The table includes 85,000 to 110,000 distinct CDR3 sequences, about 30% detected once. Sequenced material: glioma tissue, nonneoplastic brain tissue, or PBMCs (not recorded which). The source is a human donor with low-grade glioma or glioblastoma, undergoing nonglioma brain surgery, or in good health (not recorded which).

Concerning this clonotype: This likely comes from a read error, as the CDR3 has no conserved phenylalanine or tryptophan at its end. No DNA is shown, since the ends of the CDR3 on it are uncertain; the CDR3 is the one TCRdb lists. This sequence joins TRBV6-6 and TRBJ1-5; TRBD1, the D gene given by the table, was not confirmed from the DNA. Germline CDR1 reads MNHNY; CDR2 reads SVGAGI (reference sequence). The CDR3 length is 15 residues, termini included. This chain's CDR3 is CATNPGQGSNQPPHL.

This clonotype showed up just a few times. The chain is built from TRBV30 and TRBJ2-7; D gene uncertain. Germline assignment: CDR1 GTSNPN and CDR2 SVGIG (reference sequence). Trimming left V 0 bases short and J 0 bases short, with 9 bases between. CDR3 size: 14 residues. The CDR3 DNA reads TGTGCCTGGAGTGTTGATCTGGGCTCCTACGAGCAGTACTTC. Protein product: CAWSVDLGSYEQYF.

This clonotype has a count of ten or more. The chain links TRBV4-2 to TRBJ1-2, with D unresolved. Trimming took 3 bases from V and 4 from J, leaving 15 bases between them. The CDR3 sequence is 15 residues long. Looked up from germline, CDR1 is LGHNA and CDR2 is YNFKEQ. The CDR3 DNA reads TGTGCCAGCAGCCATCACCAGGTGGGCGGCTATGGCTACACCTTC. Translation: CASSHHQVGGYGYTF.

This clonotype has ten or more counts. V usage is TRBV27 and J usage is TRBJ1-2; TRBD1 is a possible D gene (5 bases). CDR1 is MNHEY and CDR2 is SMNVEV in the germline V gene (reference sequence). Trimming shortened V by 2 bases and J by 10 bases, and 14 bases separated the two germline ends. The CDR3 consists of 13 residues. The CDR3 coding sequence is TGTGCCAGCAGTTTAAGCTCACAGGTGGTCTACACCTTC. Translated, it gives CASSLSSQVVYTF.

The sample holds many counts of this clonotype. The CDR3, as DNA: TGCAGTGCATCATTGGTCGTCAACTACACCTTC. It yields the protein CSASLVVNYTF. The J gene is TRBJ1-2, the V gene TRBV20-1; D is unresolved. The germline V gene encodes CDR1 DFQATT and CDR2 SNEGSKA (reference sequence). V lost 6 bases and J 10 bases, leaving 15 bases between the germline ends. The CDR3 has 11 amino acids.